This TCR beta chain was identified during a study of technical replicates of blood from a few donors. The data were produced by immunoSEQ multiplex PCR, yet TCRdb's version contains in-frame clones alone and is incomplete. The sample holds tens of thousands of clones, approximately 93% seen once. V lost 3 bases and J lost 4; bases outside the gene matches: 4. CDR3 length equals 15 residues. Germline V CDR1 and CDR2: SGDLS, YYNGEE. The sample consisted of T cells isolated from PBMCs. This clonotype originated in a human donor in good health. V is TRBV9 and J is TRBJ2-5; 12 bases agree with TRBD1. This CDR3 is CASSGGQGARETQYF. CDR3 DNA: TGTGCCAGCAGCGGGGGACAGGGGGCCCGAGAGACCCAGTACTTC.